This entry lists 18 T cell receptor beta chains sequenced from one sample in a study of CD8+ T cells in alopecia areata. The authors extracted RNA and reverse transcribed it into cDNA as the sequencing template. Assay: immunoSEQ multiplex PCR; the TCRdb copy retains only in-frame clones and omits some. This sample carries some 200,000 clones, roughly 56% of them seen once, and the ten largest clones take around 1.5%. Treatment here: oral pan-JAK inhibitor, 5-10 mg twice daily. Sample: CD4+ T cells sorted from blood, taken at week 4, from a patient treated with tofacitinib. These receptors all stem from a human donor with alopecia areata.

With regard to this clone: Other DNA sequences in this specimen translate into the identical CDR3. The rearrangement links TRBV4-3 to TRBJ2-2; D perhaps matches TRBD1 (6 bases). With 0 bases removed from V and 6 bases from J, the gap between germline ends came to 8 bases. The CDR3 is 14 amino acids. Germline CDR1 reads LGHNA; CDR2 reads YSLEER. The CDR3 region is CASSQEGGAGELFF. For the CDR3, the DNA is TGCGCCAGCAGCCAAGAAGGGGGAGCCGGGGAGCTGTTTTTT.

V usage is TRBV30 and J usage is TRBJ1-6; D may be TRBD1 (5 bases). The CDR3 contains 16 residues. CDR1 and CDR2 from the germline V gene are GTSNPN and SVGIG (reference sequence). Trimming removed 1 base at V and 8 bases at J, with 18 bases between. DNA for the CDR3: TGTGCCTGGAGTGGACGTAGGGGTCCTGGGGATTCACCCCTCCACTTT. This encodes CAWSGRRGPGDSPLHF.

The chain links TRBV19 to TRBJ1-5, with no clear D. The CDR3 is 12 residues long. CDR1 is LNHDA and CDR2 is SQIVND in the germline V gene (reference sequence). The V and J ends lost 6 bases and 7 bases respectively, with 10 bases between them. DNA of the CDR3: TGTGCCAGTAGCCCGTCAGCCCAGCCCCAGCATTTT. Translated: CASSPSAQPQHF.

In its sample, this clone was seen a few times. The chain recombines TRBV6-6 with TRBJ1-5, with TRBD1 as a possible D gene (6 bases). The V end was cut by 5 bases, the J end by 4 bases, with 12 bases between. Germline lookup yields CDR1 MNHNY and CDR2 SVGAGI (reference sequence). This CDR3 contains 14 residues. CDR3 in amino acids: CASSHGGTNQPQHF. CDR3 DNA sequence: TGTGCCAGCAGTCACGGGGGGACAAATCAGCCCCAGCATTTT.

The J gene is TRBJ2-1, the V gene TRBV9, with a tentative D call TRBD2 (5 bases). V lost 0 bases to trimming and J lost 5 bases, with 12 bases between them. The CDR3 contains 15 residues. Germline V lookup: CDR1 SGDLS, CDR2 YYNGEE. CDR3 DNA sequence: TGTGCCAGCAGCGTAGTGGTCGGACTGAACAATGAGCAGTTCTTC. Amino acid sequence: CASSVVVGLNNEQFF.

The rearrangement joins TRBV5-1 to TRBJ1-2; 12 nucleotides agree with TRBD1. The CDR3 is 14 residues long. Germline loops: CDR1 SGHRS, CDR2 YFSETQ. Unmatched junction bases numbered 7, after V lost 3 bases and J lost 10 bases. The CDR3 reads CASSSLPGQGAYTF. In nucleotides, the CDR3 is TGCGCCAGCAGCTCATTACCGGGACAGGGGGCCTACACCTTC.

This clone was detected a few times. The V and J genes are TRBV5-1 and TRBJ2-7; 7 bases line up with TRBD1. The CDR3 has 14 amino acids. Germline CDR1 reads SGHRS; CDR2 reads YFSETQ. The trim removed 4 bases at V and 5 bases at J, leaving 9 bases unmatched. Here the CDR3 reads CASSRATGLDEQYF. The CDR3 DNA reads as TGCGCCAGCAGCCGAGCGACAGGGTTGGACGAGCAGTACTTC.

The rearrangement links TRBV29-1 to TRBJ2-3, with D tentatively TRBD2 (6 bases). Germline V lookup: CDR1 SQVTM, CDR2 ANQGSEA. V was clipped by 1 base and J by 2 bases, with 13 bases between them. The CDR3 contains 15 residues. The CDR3 loop reads CSVEVGTSITDTQYF. DNA for the CDR3: TGCAGCGTTGAAGTGGGTACTAGCATCACAGATACGCAGTATTTT.

The rearrangement uses TRBV7-9 and TRBJ1-1; TRBD1 aligns across 8 bases. Germline assignment: CDR1 SEHNR and CDR2 FQNEAQ (reference sequence). The CDR3 totals 13 residues. J was trimmed by 6 bases and V by 5 bases; bases with no gene match: 5. CDR3 in amino acids: CASSRATGAEAFF. The CDR3 nucleotides read TGTGCCAGCAGCCGAGCGACAGGGGCTGAAGCTTTCTTT.

V usage is TRBV5-1 and J usage is TRBJ1-2; the D is unclear. This CDR3 region has 13 residues. CDR1 SGHRS and CDR2 YFSETQ come from the germline V gene. The V gene lost 0 bases and the J gene lost 8 bases, with 11 bases spanning the gap. The CDR3 loop is CASSLALPEGYTF. Here the CDR3 DNA reads TGCGCCAGCAGCTTGGCCCTACCGGAAGGCTACACCTTC.

The gene calls are TRBV10-3 and TRBJ2-4; weak D call: TRBD2 (6 bases). Germline V gene sequence: CDR1 ENHRY, CDR2 SYGVKD. The CDR3 covers 17 residues. With 0 bases removed from V and 3 bases from J, the gap between germline ends came to 15 bases. In DNA, the CDR3 is TGTGCCATCAGTGAGTCGACGGGGGACCGTCGCAAAAACATTCAGTACTTC. It translates to CAISESTGDRRKNIQYF.

In this sample, this clone turned up a few times. This chain connects TRBV29-1 to TRBJ1-2; D is ambiguous. Germline CDR1 reads SQVTM; CDR2 reads ANQGSEA. CDR3 size: 13 residues. V lost 2 bases and J 6 bases, leaving 13 bases between the germline ends. This CDR3 reads CSVEHQHYDGYTF. The CDR3 coding sequence is TGCAGCGTTGAACATCAGCACTACGATGGCTACACCTTC. Drawing the rest from reference TRBV29-1 and TRBJ1-2, the complete variable domain is SAVISQKPSRDICQRGTSLTIQCQVDSQVTMMFWYRQQPGQSLTLIATANQGSEATYESGFVIDKFPISRPNLTFSTLTVSNMSPEDSSIYLCSVEHQHYDGYTFGSGTRLTVV.

This CDR3 is CASSVTGVQGYTF. The CDR3 nucleotides are TGTGCCAGCAGTGTGACAGGGGTCCAAGGCTACACCTTC. The rearrangement uses TRBV2 and TRBJ1-2; 8 nucleotides align to TRBD1. Unmatched junction bases numbered 6, after V lost 4 bases and J lost 8 bases. The germline CDR1 and CDR2 sequences are SNHLY and FYNNEI. CDR3 length equals 13 residues. Supplemented by reference TRBV2 and TRBJ1-2, the full variable domain reads EPEVTQTPSHQVTQMGQEVILRCVPISNHLYFYWYRQILGQKVEFLVSFYNNEISEKSEIFDDQFSVERPDGSNFTLKIRSTKLEDSAMYFCASSVTGVQGYTFGSGTRLTVV.

This chain joins TRBV29-1 and TRBJ2-3, with D possibly being TRBD1 or TRBD2 (5 bases each). Trimming pared 4 bases from V and 4 bases from J, leaving 9 bases between. Germline CDR1 and CDR2: SQVTM and ANQGSEA. The CDR3 has 12 residues. As DNA, the CDR3 is TGCAGCGTTGGGGACGGTTCAGATACGCAGTATTTT. Encoded protein: CSVGDGSDTQYF.

The genes are TRBV4-3 and TRBJ2-7, with TRBD1 matching over 11 bases. This CDR3 has 15 residues. Germline loops: CDR1 LGHNA, CDR2 YSLEER. J gave up 5 bases and V 3 bases, and 6 bases lay outside the gene matches. This CDR3 reads CASSHLGQGANEQYF. The CDR3 nucleotides are TGCGCCAGCAGCCATCTCGGACAGGGGGCGAACGAGCAGTACTTC.

The J gene is TRBJ2-2, the V gene TRBV11-3, with D unresolved. With 2 bases removed from V and 3 bases from J, the gap between germline ends came to 7 bases. The CDR3 length is 14 residues. Germline V gene sequence: CDR1 SGHNT, CDR2 YENEEA. CDR3 DNA: TGTGCCAGCAGCTTATTCCAGGACACCGGGGAGCTGTTTTTT. As protein: CASSLFQDTGELFF.

About this clone itself: The same CDR3 can be traced to other DNA sequences in this sample. The chain links TRBV29-1 to TRBJ2-2; D call uncertain. The CDR3 is 11 amino acids. CDR1 is SQVTM, CDR2 ANQGSEA, per germline. Between the trimmed V and J ends, which lost 3 bases and 6 bases, there was a span of 5 bases. CDR3: CSVEGPGELFF. Here the CDR3 DNA reads TGCAGCGTTGAGGGCCCCGGGGAGCTGTTTTTT.

With respect to this clone: This clone may be a read error of a much larger clone one base away. The chain has TRBV7-3 and TRBJ1-1, with TRBD1 as a possible D gene (5 bases). The CDR3 sequence is 13 residues long. Germline values: CDR1 SGHTA, CDR2 FQGTGA. The V end was cut by 2 bases, the J end by 1 base, with 5 bases between. CDR3 amino acids: CASSLGQNTEAFF. CDR3 nucleotide sequence: TGTGCCAGCAGCTTAGGACAGAACACTGAAGCTTTCTTT. The full variable domain, its missing parts supplied by reference TRBV7-3 and TRBJ1-1, is GAGVSQTPSNKVTEKGKYVELRCDPISGHTALYWYRQSLGQGPEFLIYFQGTGAADDSGLPNDRFFAVRPEGSVSTLKIQRTERGDSAVYLCASSLGQNTEAFFGQGTRLTVV.